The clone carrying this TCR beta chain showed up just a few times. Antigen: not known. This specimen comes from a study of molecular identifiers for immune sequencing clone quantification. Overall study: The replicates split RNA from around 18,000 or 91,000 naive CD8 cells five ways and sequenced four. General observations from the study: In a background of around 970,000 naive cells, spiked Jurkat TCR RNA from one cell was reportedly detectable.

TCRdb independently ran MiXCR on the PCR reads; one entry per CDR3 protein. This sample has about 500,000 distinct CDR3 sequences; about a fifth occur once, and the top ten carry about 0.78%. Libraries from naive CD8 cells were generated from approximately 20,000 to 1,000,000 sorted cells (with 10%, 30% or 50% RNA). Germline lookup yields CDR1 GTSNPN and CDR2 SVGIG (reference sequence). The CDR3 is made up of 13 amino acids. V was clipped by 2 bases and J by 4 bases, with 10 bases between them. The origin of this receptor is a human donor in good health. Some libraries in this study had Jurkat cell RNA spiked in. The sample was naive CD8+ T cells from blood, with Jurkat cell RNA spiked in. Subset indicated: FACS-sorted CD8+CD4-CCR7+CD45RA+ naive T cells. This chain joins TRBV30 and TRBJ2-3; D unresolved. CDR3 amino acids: CAWSWNPPDTQYF. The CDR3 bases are TGTGCCTGGAGTTGGAACCCCCCAGATACGCAGTATTTT.